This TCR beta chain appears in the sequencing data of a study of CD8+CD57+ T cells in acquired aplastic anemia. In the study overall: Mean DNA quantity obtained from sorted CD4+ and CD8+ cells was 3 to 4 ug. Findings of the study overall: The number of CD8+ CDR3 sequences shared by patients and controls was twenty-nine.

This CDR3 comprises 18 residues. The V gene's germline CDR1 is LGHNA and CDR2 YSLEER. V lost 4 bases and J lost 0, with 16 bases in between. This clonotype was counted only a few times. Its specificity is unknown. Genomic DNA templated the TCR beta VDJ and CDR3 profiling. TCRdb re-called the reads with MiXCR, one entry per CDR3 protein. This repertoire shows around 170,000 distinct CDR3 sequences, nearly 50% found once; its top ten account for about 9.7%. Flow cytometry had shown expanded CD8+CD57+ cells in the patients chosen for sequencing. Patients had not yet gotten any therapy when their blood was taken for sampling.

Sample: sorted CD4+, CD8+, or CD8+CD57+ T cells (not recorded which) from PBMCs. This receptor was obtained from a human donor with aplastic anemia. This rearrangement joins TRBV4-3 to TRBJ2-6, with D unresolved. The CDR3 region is CASSPHYLTYSGANVLTF. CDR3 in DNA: TGCGCCAGCAGCCCCCATTATTTAACTTACTCTGGGGCCAACGTCCTGACTTTC.